This entry lists 19 T cell receptor beta chains sequenced from one sample in a study of a mutant IDH1 vaccine in newly diagnosed glioma. Time point: week 11, during vaccination. One vaccine dose held 300 ug of mutant IDH1 20-mer peptide and came with topical imiquimod. Data came from immunoSEQ multiplex PCR; TCRdb stores just in-frame clones and leaves some out. The table lists tens of thousands of clones, around 79% of them singletons. These receptors lack a known antigen. This specimen was PBMCs, taken from a glioma patient whose treatment included an IDH1 peptide vaccine. The receptors were sampled from a middle-aged man with glioma.

V usage is TRBV5-4 and J usage is TRBJ1-6; perhaps TRBD1 as D (6 bases). Germline lookup yields CDR1 SGHNT and CDR2 YYREEE (reference sequence). This CDR3 has 19 amino acids. Trimming took 5 bases from V and 5 from J, leaving 26 bases between them. The CDR3 DNA follows: TGTGCCAGCAGTACGGCCTCCCCTTTTCTAGCAGGGGATAATTCACCCCTCCACTTT. Translating gives CASSTASPFLAGDNSPLHF.

The chain combines TRBV6-5 with TRBJ2-1; D might be TRBD2 (6 bases). The V gene lost 5 bases and the J gene lost 9 bases, with 17 bases spanning the gap. Per the germline V gene, CDR1 is MNHEY and CDR2 is SVGAGI. The CDR3 sequence is 14 residues long. For the CDR3, the DNA is TGTGCCAGCAGTGGGGGACTTCCTAAGGCTGAGCAGTTCTTC. Amino acid sequence: CASSGGLPKAEQFF.

The V and J genes are TRBV27 and TRBJ2-7, with 13 bases fitting TRBD2. The CDR3 totals 15 residues. CDR1 and CDR2 from the germline V gene are MNHEY and SMNVEV (reference sequence). The V gene end was trimmed by 2 bases and the J gene end by 2 bases; junction bases not matched to a gene: 0. As DNA, the CDR3 is TGTGCCAGCAGTTTAGGACTAGCGGGGGCCTACGAGCAGTACTTC. Its protein product is CASSLGLAGAYEQYF.

This clone was observed a single time. This chain joins TRBV6-5 and TRBJ1-1; no definite D call. Germline V gives CDR1 MNHEY, CDR2 SVGAGI. CDR3 length equals 13 residues. V was clipped by 7 bases and J by 4 bases, with 13 bases between them. The CDR3 here is CASNPRWATEAFF. The CDR3 coding sequence is TGTGCCAGCAATCCCCGGTGGGCCACTGAAGCTTTCTTT.

This clone was seen a handful of times. The chain is built from TRBV7-2 and TRBJ2-1, with TRBD1 matching over 7 bases. The CDR3 runs 16 residues. Unmatched junction bases numbered 13, after V lost 4 bases and J lost 7 bases. CDR1 is SGHTA, CDR2 FQGNSA, per germline. This CDR3 is CASSYPTGLGANEQFF. In DNA form, the CDR3 reads TGTGCCAGCAGCTACCCGACAGGGCTGGGTGCGAATGAGCAGTTCTTC.

The CDR3 loop is CASSDYSGTYNEQFF. The CDR3 DNA is TGTGCCAGCAGCGATTATAGCGGGACGTACAATGAGCAGTTCTTC. The gene calls are TRBV11-3 and TRBJ2-1, with 8 bases fitting TRBD2. CDR1 and CDR2 from the germline V gene are SGHNT and YENEEA. The CDR3 is 15 amino acids. Trimming at V came to 5 bases and at J to 4 bases, leaving 7 bases not matched to a gene.

The table lists this clone with a few counts. The chain employs TRBV19 and TRBJ2-1; 8 bases are shared with TRBD2. This CDR3 contains 15 residues. The J segment lost 0 bases and the V segment lost 7 bases, leaving 5 bases of the junction unmatched. The germline gives CDR1 LNHDA, CDR2 SQIVND (reference sequence). In nucleotides, the CDR3 is TGTGCCAGTATTGGCCTAGCGGGCTCCTACAATGAGCAGTTCTTC. Its translation: CASIGLAGSYNEQFF.

The rearrangement links TRBV18 to TRBJ2-7, with 8 bases aligning to TRBD1. Trimming took 3 bases from V and 2 from J; bases not matched to a gene: 3. This CDR3 contains 14 residues. Germline loops: CDR1 KGHSH, CDR2 LQKENI. The CDR3 sequence is CASSPDRGAYEQYF. The CDR3 DNA reads as TGTGCCAGCTCACCCGACAGGGGAGCCTACGAGCAGTACTTC. Full variable domain (rest looked up from reference TRBV18 and TRBJ2-7): NAGVMQNPRHLVRRRGQEARLRCSPMKGHSHVYWYRQLPEEGLKFMVYLQKENIIDESGMPKERFSAEFPKEGPSILRIQQVVRGDSAAYFCASSPDRGAYEQYFGPGTRLTVT.

The V call is TRBV29-1, the J call TRBJ1-2; tentative D call: TRBD1 (5 bases). The CDR3 runs to 11 residues. V lost 7 bases and J 8 bases, leaving 14 bases between the germline ends. The germline V gene encodes CDR1 SQVTM and CDR2 ANQGSEA. This CDR3 reads CSGQGVAGYTF. The CDR3 DNA sequence: TGCAGCGGGCAGGGTGTAGCCGGCTACACCTTC.

The chain carries TRBV4-1 and TRBJ1-2; 8 bases agree with TRBD1. The CDR3 runs to 16 residues. With 4 bases clipped from V and 5 bases from J, the junction kept 12 bases outside the gene matches. Germline CDR1 is MGHRA and CDR2 is YSYEKL. The CDR3 sequence is CASSRYFTGGVYGYTF. The CDR3 region has the DNA TGCGCCAGCAGCCGATACTTTACAGGGGGAGTGTATGGCTACACCTTC.

The V call is TRBV4-1, the J call TRBJ2-7, with 12 bases matching TRBD1. Germline lookup yields CDR1 MGHRA and CDR2 YSYEKL. Unmatched junction bases numbered 9, after V lost 0 bases and J lost 3 bases. The CDR3 has 18 amino acids. CDR3 region: CASSQDWAGTGGFYEQYF. In DNA, the CDR3 is TGCGCCAGCAGCCAAGATTGGGCGGGGACAGGGGGCTTCTACGAGCAGTACTTC.

This rearrangement joins TRBV7-2 to TRBJ2-3; D is perhaps TRBD2 (5 bases). Germline CDR1 reads SGHTA; CDR2 reads FQGNSA. V was trimmed by 2 bases and J by 4 bases, leaving 13 bases between them. The CDR3 consists of 15 residues. CDR3: CASSLYVASPDTQYF. In nucleotides, the CDR3 is TGTGCCAGCAGCTTATACGTGGCTAGCCCAGATACGCAGTATTTT.

V usage is TRBV5-1 and J usage is TRBJ2-1, with 12 nucleotides matching TRBD2. This CDR3 has 15 residues. Germline V gene lookup returns CDR1 SGHRS and CDR2 YFSETQ. V trimming: 0 bases; J trimming: 5 bases; junction bases outside the gene matches: 0. In DNA, the CDR3 is TGCGCCAGCAGCTTGGGACTAGCGGGAGACAATGAGCAGTTCTTC. It codes for CASSLGLAGDNEQFF.

The chain employs TRBV5-6 and TRBJ2-7; 9 nucleotides align to TRBD1. CDR1 SGHDT and CDR2 YYEEEE come from the germline V gene. The CDR3 runs to 15 residues. V lost 3 bases and J lost 1; bases outside the gene matches: 5. This CDR3 is CASSSRQGESYEQYV. The CDR3 DNA reads as TGTGCCAGCAGCTCCAGACAGGGGGAGTCCTACGAGCAGTACGTC.

The chain carries TRBV5-4 and TRBJ1-2, with D possibly being TRBD1 (5 bases). Trimming shortened V by 0 bases and J by 5 bases, and 11 bases separated the two germline ends. Germline CDR1 SGHNT, CDR2 YYREEE (reference sequence). This CDR3 has 14 residues. For the CDR3, the DNA is TGTGCCAGCAGCTTGGGAGGGGAGTTATATGGCTACACCTTC. It specifies CASSLGGELYGYTF.

This clone is medium-sized in the sample. The chain combines TRBV27 with TRBJ2-7; 7 bases are shared with TRBD1. CDR1 MNHEY and CDR2 SMNVEV come from the germline V gene (reference sequence). This CDR3 is built from 14 residues. Germline trimming cut 5 bases from V and 2 bases from J; bases unmatched to any gene: 6. The CDR3 here is CASSTGTDTYEQYV. The CDR3 coding sequence is TGTGCCAGCAGTACCGGGACAGACACCTACGAGCAGTACGTC.

This rearrangement joins TRBV28 to TRBJ1-2; 8 bases are a match to TRBD1. Germline V lookup: CDR1 MDHEN, CDR2 SYDVKM. This CDR3 has 15 amino acids. Trimming removed 2 bases from V and 4 bases from J; junction bases left unmatched: 6. The CDR3 region has the DNA TGTGCCAGCAGTTTAGAGGCAGGGGGCCCCTATGGCTACACCTTC. Protein sequence: CASSLEAGGPYGYTF.

The chain combines TRBV6-1 with TRBJ2-2, with a possible D match to TRBD2 (6 bases). Between the trimmed V and J ends, which lost 3 bases and 3 bases, there was a span of 11 bases. This CDR3 has 15 residues. Germline V CDR1 and CDR2: MNHNS, SASEGT. CDR3 sequence (DNA): TGTGCCAGCAGTGACGGGAGCGTAGACACCGGGGAGCTGTTTTTT. It codes for CASSDGSVDTGELFF.

The rearrangement joins TRBV5-6 to TRBJ2-7; D is unclear. Germline V gives CDR1 SGHDT, CDR2 YYEEEE. CDR3 size: 16 residues. The germline V and J ends were trimmed by 4 bases and 0 bases, with 17 bases remaining between them. CDR3 nucleotide sequence: TGTGCCAGCAGCCGTATAGGCAGTAGATACTCCTACGAGCAGTACTTC. Translating gives CASSRIGSRYSYEQYF.